Included here is one T cell receptor beta chain sequence, with context. Its antigen is unknown. The data derive from a study of regulatory and conventional T cells in RAG deficiency. The CDR3 is made up of 14 amino acids. Germline V gene lookup returns CDR1 SGHRS and CDR2 YFSETQ. With V trimmed by 2 bases and J by 2 bases, 1 base remained unmatched. Profiling relied on immunoSEQ multiplex PCR, and the TCRdb table lists in-frame clones only, not all of them. Here the sample spans around 25,000 clones, approximately 95% being singletons. The study's findings and limits: Shannon entropy fell and Simpson indices rose in RAG-deficient patients. Patient subsets had shorter CDR3s; Omenn Treg-Tconv overlap exceeded 90%.

Blood CD4+ CD25-low CD127-high conventional T cells supplied the genomic DNA template. These records were also assigned to another study, of regulatory T cells. That work states: Primers: 52 TRBV forward and 13 TRBJ reverse. Skewed V and J usage and few unique V-J pairs marked patient repertoires, most in Tregs.

The V and J genes are TRBV5-1 and TRBJ2-1; 7 bases are a match to TRBD2. The clonotype comes from a human donor in good health. Specimen: CD25- CD4+ T cells sorted from blood. In DNA form, the CDR3 reads TGCGCCAGCAGCTTTGGGGGGGCCTACAATGAGCAGTTCTTC. It specifies CASSFGGAYNEQFF.